The clone carrying this TCR beta chain was picked up one time. The sample is drawn from a study of shared clonotypes between healthy human individuals. Deletions cut 2 bases from V and 6 bases from J, with 11 bases between. There are 13 residues in the CDR3. Germline lookup yields CDR1 MGHRA and CDR2 YSYEKL. Methods used by the authors: ImmunoSEQ sequences covered only the junction and lacked quality scores; filtering therefore differed. The method was immunoSEQ multiplex PCR; TCRdb's version includes in-frame clones alone and lacks a portion of them. V and J calls and clone size are given by that table; D and trimming were obtained from the DNA. Among about 2.2 million clones, 90% to 95% were seen once, and the ten largest hold roughly 1.7%. CD45RO-negative CD8 cells positively selected for CCR7 made up the naive population, which excluded terminally differentiated effector memory CD45RA+ cells.

This TCR derives from a man between 18 and 29 years old in good health. Some clones in this sample may be carry-over from other donors' samples. The chain employs TRBV4-1 and TRBJ2-7; no clear D. The specimen sequenced was naive CD8+ T cells from PBMCs. The CDR3 is CASSQLDGGEQYF. CDR3 bases: TGCGCCAGCAGCCAACTGGACGGCGGCGAGCAGTACTTC.